The sequence of this T cell receptor beta chain was determined in a study of identical twins. The donor group consisted entirely of healthy Caucasians. From the 5' RACE reads, TCRdb called clonotypes with MiXCR, one entry per CDR3 protein. The sample has about 220,000 distinct CDR3 sequences, approximately 7.1% seen once. CDR1 is MNHEY and CDR2 is SMNVEV in the germline V gene (reference sequence). The CDR3 spans 14 residues. V lost 6 bases and J lost 2, with 10 bases in between. This same sample was also taken into another study, of T cells expressing NK-cell markers. In that study: Most of the eight sequenced donors tested HCMV-seropositive; one tested seronegative.

The clonotype was recovered from a woman between 18 and 29 years old in good health. The J gene is TRBJ2-2, the V gene TRBV27, with D possibly TRBD2 on 5 matching bases. Sequencing was done on a sample of CD8+ T cells sorted from blood. The chain's CDR3 is CASRPGSNTGELFF. The CDR3 DNA reads TGTGCCAGCAGGCCGGGATCTAACACCGGGGAGCTGTTTTTT.